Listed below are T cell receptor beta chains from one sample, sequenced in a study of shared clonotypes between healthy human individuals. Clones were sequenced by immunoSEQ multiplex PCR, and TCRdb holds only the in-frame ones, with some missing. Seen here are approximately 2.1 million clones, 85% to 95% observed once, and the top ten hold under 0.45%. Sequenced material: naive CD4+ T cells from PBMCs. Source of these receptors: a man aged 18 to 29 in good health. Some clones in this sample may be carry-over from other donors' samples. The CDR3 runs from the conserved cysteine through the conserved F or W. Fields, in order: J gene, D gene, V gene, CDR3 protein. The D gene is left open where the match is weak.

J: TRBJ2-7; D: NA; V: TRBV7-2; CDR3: CASSSTRLEQYF
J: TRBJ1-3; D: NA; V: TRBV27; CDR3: CASRRGGIWSGNTIYF
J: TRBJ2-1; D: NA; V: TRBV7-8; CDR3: CASSLDSSYNEQFF
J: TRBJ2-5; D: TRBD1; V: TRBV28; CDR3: CASRGWRDRTQGGETQYF
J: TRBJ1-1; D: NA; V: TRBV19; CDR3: CASSILENTEAFF
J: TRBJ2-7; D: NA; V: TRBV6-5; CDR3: CASSYTGRIPPYEQYF
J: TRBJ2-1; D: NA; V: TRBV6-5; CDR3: CASSYTRVHEQFF
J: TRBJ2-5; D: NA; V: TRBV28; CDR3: CASSLGVYSGVAVTQYF
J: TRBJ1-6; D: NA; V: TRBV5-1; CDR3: CASSLMEGNSPLHF
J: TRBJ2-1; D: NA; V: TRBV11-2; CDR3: CASSAGPYNEQFF
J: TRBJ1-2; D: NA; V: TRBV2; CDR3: CASSEQGDYGYTF
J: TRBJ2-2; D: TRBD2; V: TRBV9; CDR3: CASSTGLAGGGGELFF
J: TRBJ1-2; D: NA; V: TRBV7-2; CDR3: CASSLDGAWNGYTF
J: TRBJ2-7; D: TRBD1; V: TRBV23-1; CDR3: CASSQSLHRGYEQYF
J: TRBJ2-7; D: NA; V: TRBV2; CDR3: CASNPRTAGAYEQYF
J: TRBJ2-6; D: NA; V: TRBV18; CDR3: CASSLLLSSGANVLTF
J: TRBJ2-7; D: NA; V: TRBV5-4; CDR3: CASSRVGPSYEQYF
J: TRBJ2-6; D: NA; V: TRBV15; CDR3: CATSRVRGASGANVLTF
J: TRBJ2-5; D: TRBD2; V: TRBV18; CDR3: CASSRGGTSGSREETQYF
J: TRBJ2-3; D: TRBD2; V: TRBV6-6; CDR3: CASSRLAGGLVGTQYF
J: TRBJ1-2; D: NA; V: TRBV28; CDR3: CASTTLGGRLSDYGYTF
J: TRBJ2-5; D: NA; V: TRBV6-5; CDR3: CASSYGSKETQYF
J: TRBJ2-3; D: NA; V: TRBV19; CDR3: CASTPRGPRPSGYTDTQYF
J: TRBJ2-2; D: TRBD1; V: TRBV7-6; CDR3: CASSLPGTGVTGELFF
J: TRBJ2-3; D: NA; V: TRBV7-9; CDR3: CASSSTLEVDTQYF
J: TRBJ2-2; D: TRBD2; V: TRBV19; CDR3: CASSLLAGGTGELFF
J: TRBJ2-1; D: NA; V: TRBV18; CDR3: CASSPPQGNEQFF
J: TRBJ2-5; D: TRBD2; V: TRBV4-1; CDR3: CASSLRASGARYQETQYF
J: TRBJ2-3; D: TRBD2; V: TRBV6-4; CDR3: CASSAERESDTQYF
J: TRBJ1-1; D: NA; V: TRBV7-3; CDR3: CASSFSPANTEAFF
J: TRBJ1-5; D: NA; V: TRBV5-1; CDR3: CASSSDGFGNQPQHF
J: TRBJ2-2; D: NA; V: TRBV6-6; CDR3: CASRPPGTRTGELFF
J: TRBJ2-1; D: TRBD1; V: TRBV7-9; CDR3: CASRPGQSYNEQFF
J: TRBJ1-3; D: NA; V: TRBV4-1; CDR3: CASSPSDRSIPSGNTIYF
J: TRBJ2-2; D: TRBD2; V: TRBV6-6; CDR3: CASSYSPGGPAGELFF
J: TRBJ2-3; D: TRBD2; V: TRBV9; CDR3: CASSTRLAPDTQYF
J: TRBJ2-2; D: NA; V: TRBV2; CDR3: CASRPQGGGTGELFF
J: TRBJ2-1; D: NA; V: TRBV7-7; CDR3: CASSADGTFNEQFF
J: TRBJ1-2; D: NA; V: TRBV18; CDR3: CASSPLAGESGYTF
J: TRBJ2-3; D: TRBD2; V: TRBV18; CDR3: CASSPTSDTDTQYF
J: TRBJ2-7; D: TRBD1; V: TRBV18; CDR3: CASSPGQGVIYEQYF
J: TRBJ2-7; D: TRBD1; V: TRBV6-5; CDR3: CASKRDRVRYEQYF
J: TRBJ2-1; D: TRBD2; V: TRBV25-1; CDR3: CASSPTSGRPPFYNEQFF
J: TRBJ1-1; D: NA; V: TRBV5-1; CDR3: CASSLVEQGGDTEAFF
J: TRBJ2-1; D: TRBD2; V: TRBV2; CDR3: CASSVSSGSRGEQFF
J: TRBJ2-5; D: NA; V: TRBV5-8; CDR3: CASSGLGETQYF
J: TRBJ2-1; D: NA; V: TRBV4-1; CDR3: CASSQDHRQGFIYNEQFF
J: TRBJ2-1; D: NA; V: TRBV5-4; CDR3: CASSLPPGEGGSYNEQFF